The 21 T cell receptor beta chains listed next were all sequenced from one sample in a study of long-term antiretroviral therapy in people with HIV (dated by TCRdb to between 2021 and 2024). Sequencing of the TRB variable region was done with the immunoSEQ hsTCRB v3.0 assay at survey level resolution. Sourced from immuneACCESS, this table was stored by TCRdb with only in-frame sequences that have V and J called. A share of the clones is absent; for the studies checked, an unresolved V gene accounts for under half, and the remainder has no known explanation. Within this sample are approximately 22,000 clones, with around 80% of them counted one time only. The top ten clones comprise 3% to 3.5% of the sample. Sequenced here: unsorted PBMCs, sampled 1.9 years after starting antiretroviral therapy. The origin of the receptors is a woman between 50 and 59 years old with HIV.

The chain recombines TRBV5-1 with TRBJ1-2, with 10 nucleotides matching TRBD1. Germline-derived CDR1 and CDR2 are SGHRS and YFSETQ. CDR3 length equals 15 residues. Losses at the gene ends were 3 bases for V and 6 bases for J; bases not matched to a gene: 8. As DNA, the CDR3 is TGCGCCAGCAGCTGGGGGACAGGGGATGAACATGGCTACACCTTC. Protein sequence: CASSWGTGDEHGYTF.

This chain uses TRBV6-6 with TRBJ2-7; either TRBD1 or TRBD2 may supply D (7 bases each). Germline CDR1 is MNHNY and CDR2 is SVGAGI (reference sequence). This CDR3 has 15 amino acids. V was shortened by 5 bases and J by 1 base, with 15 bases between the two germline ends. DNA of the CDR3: TGTGCCAGCAGTCCCAGGGGGGGCCTTTCCTACGAGCAGTACTTC. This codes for CASSPRGGLSYEQYF.

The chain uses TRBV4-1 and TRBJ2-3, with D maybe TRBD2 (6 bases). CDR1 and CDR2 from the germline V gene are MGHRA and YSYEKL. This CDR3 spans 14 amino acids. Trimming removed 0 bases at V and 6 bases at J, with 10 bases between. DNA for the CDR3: TGCGCCAGCAGCCAAGATCCGGGGAGGGATACGCAGTATTTT. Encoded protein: CASSQDPGRDTQYF.

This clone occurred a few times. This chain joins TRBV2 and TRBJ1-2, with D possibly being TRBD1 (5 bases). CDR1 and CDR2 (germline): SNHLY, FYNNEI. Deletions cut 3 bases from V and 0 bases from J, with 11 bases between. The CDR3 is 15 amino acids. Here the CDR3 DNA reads TGTGCCAGCAGTGATAGAGGGGCCCCTAACTATGGCTACACCTTC. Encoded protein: CASSDRGAPNYGYTF.

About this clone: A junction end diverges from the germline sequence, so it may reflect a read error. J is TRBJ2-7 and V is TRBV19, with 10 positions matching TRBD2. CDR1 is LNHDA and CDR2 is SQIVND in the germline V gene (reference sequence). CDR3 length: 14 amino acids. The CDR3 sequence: CASRIAGGSYEQYF. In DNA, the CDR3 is TGTGCCAGTAGGATAGCGGGGGGCTCCTACGAGCAGTACTTC.

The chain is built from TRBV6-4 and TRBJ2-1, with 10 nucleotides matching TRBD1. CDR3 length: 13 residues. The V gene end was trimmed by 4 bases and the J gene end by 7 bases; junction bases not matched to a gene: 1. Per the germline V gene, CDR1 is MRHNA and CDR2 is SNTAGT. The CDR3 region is CASSGQGANEQFF. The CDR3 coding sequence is TGTGCCAGCAGTGGACAGGGGGCTAATGAGCAGTTCTTC.

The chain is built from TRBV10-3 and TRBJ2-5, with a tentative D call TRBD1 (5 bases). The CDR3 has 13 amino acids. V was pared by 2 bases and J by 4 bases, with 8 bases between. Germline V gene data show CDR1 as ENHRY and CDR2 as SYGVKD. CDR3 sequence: CAISEGARETQYF. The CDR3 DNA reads TGTGCCATCAGTGAGGGGGCCCGAGAGACCCAGTACTTC.

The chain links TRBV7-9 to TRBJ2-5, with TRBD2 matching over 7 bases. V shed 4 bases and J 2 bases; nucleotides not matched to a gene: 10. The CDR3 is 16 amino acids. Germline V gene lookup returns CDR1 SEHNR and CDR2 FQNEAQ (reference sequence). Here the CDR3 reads CASSSSGRGVQETQYF. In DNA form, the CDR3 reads TGTGCCAGCAGCTCCTCCGGACGGGGGGTTCAAGAGACCCAGTACTTC. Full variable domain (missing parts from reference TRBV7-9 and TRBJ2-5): DTGVSQNPRHKITKRGQNVTFRCDPISEHNRLYWYRQTLGQGPEFLTYFQNEAQLEKSRLLSDRFSAERPKGSFSTLEIQRTEQGDSAMYLCASSSSGRGVQETQYFGPGTRLLVL.

Here the CDR3 reads CASRDRGGQPQHF. Here the CDR3 DNA reads TGTGCCAGTAGGGACCGGGGAGGTCAGCCCCAGCATTTT. V is TRBV19 and J is TRBJ1-5; D remains unclear. Germline CDR1 LNHDA, CDR2 SQIVND (reference sequence). The length of the CDR3 is 13 residues. The V end was cut by 6 bases, the J end by 6 bases, with 12 bases between.

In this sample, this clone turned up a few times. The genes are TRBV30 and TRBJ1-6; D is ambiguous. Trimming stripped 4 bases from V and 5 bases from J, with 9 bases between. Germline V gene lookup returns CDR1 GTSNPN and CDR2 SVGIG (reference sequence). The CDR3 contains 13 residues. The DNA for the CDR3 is TGTGCCTGGACCGGCCAAAATAATTCACCCCTCCACTTT. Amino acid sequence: CAWTGQNNSPLHF.

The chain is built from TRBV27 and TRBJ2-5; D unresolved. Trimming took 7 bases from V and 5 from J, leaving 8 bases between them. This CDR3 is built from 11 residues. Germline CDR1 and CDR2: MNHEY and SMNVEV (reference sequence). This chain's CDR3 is CASKVLETQYF. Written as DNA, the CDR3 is TGTGCCAGCAAAGTCCTCGAGACCCAGTACTTC.

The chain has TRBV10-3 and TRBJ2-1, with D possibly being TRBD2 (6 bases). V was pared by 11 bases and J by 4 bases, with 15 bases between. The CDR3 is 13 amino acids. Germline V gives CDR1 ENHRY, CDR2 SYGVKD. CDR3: CAVTEGLYNEQFF. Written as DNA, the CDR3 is TGTGCCGTGACGGAGGGCCTTTACAATGAGCAGTTCTTC.

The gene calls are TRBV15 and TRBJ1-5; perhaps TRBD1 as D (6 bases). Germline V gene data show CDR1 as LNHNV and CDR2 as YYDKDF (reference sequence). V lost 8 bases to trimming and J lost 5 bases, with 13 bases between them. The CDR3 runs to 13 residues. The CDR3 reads CATGDRRDQPQHF. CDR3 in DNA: TGTGCCACCGGCGACAGGAGAGATCAGCCCCAGCATTTT. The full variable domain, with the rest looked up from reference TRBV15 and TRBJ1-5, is DAMVIQNPRYQVTQFGKPVTLSCSQTLNHNVMYWYQQKSSQAPKLLFHYYDKDFNNEADTPDNFQSRRPNTSFCFLDIRSPGLGDTAMYLCATGDRRDQPQHFGDGTRLSIL.

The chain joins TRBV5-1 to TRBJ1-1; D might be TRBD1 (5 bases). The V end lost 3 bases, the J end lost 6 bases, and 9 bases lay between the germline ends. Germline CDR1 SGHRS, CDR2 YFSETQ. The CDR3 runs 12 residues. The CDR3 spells CASSSQGAEAFF. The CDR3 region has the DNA TGCGCCAGCAGCTCCCAGGGTGCTGAAGCTTTCTTT.

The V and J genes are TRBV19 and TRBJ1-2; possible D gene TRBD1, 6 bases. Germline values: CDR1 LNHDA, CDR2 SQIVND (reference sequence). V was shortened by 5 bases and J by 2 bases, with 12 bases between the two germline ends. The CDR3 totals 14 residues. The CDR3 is CASSEGGDNYGYTF. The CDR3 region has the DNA TGTGCCAGTAGTGAGGGGGGGGACAACTATGGCTACACCTTC.

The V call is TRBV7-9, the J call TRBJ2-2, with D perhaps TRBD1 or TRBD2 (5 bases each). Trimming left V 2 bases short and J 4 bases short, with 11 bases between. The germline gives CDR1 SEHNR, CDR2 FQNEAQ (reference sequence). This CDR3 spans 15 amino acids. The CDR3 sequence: CASSLRGESTGELFF. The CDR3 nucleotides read TGTGCCAGCAGCTTAAGAGGGGAGAGCACCGGGGAGCTGTTTTTT.

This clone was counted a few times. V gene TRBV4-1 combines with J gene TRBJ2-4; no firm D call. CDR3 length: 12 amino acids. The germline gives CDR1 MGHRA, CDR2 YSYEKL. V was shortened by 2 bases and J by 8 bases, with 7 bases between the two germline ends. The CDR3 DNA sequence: TGCGCCAGCAGCCAATCGTCTTACATTCAGTACTTC. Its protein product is CASSQSSYIQYF.

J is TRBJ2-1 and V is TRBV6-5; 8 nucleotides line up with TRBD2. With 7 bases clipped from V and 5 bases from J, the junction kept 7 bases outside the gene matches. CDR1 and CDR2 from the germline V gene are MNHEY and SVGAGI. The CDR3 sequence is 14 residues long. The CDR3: CASTGGGFNNEQFF. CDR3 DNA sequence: TGTGCCAGCACCGGGGGGGGCTTTAACAATGAGCAGTTCTTC.

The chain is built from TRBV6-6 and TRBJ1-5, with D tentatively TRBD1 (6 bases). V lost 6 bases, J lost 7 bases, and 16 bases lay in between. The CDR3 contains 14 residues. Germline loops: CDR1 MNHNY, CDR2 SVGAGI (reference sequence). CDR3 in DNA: TGTGCCAGCAGCTCGGACAGTTCTAGGCAGCCCCAGCATTTT. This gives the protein CASSSDSSRQPQHF.

The chain's CDR3 is CATSKGHTGSDEQFF. CDR3 in DNA: TGTGCCACCAGCAAGGGACATACAGGAAGCGATGAGCAGTTCTTC. The V gene is TRBV15, the J gene TRBJ2-1; maybe TRBD1 (6 bases). V was pared by 4 bases and J by 8 bases, with 18 bases between. Germline CDR1 and CDR2: LNHNV and YYDKDF (reference sequence). This CDR3 contains 15 residues.

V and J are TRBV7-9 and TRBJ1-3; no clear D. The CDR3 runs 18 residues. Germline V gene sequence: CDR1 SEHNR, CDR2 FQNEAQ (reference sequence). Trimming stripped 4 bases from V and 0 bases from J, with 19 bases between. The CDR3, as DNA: TGTGCCAGCAGCTCCGATCGGTCTACCGGGTCCTCTGGAAACACCATATATTTT. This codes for CASSSDRSTGSSGNTIYF.